This T cell receptor beta chain was sequenced for a study of tumor-infiltrating lymphocytes in primary liver carcinoma. The CDR3 has 13 residues. From germline, CDR1 is MNHNS and CDR2 SASEGT. Each 20-30 mg portion of unsorted bulk tissue served as the source for co-extraction of RNA and DNA. For this clonotype: A read error may account for a junction end that differs from germline.

TCR beta cDNA was reverse-transcribed from 450 to 500 ng of total RNA. The reaction used a constant-region primer and ProtoScript II reverse transcriptase. Three nested multiplex PCR rounds, a slightly modified ARM-PCR method, built the TCR beta libraries. The opening two PCR rounds, around 11 cycles each, paired TRBV1-TRBV30 forward primers with a C-beta reverse primer. TCRdb re-derived calls from the multiplex PCR reads in MiXCR, one entry per CDR3 protein. Of about 74,000 distinct CDR3 sequences in the sample, approximately 70% were seen once. The chain combines TRBV6-1 with TRBJ2-7, with 11 bases identical to TRBD2. The TCR sequence derives from a man in his forties or fifties with primary liver carcinoma and hepatitis B virus infection. Source material: liver tumor tissue from sampling region 4. Subset reported: tumor region T4, right-lateral pole. This CDR3 is CDSTGTSGYEQYF. In DNA form, the CDR3 reads TGTGACAGCACGGGGACTAGCGGCTACGAGCAGTACTTC.